The T cell receptor (beta chain) described here comes from a study of cytomegalovirus exposure and HLA in healthy donors. V dropped 5 bases and J dropped 3 bases, with 9 bases sitting between them. Germline lookup yields CDR1 SGHRS and CDR2 YFSETQ. The CDR3 length is 13 residues. The PCR used 60 Vbeta and 13 Jbeta primers. Generated by immunoSEQ multiplex PCR, the TCRdb table keeps only in-frame clones and is missing some. The sample gives 140,000 or so clones, approximately 70% of which show up once; approximately 1.6% is in the top ten. Input material: PBMCs. The chain carries TRBV5-1 and TRBJ1-3, with TRBD1 as a possible D gene (5 bases). The clonotype originates from a young woman in good health and CMV-seronegative. CDR3 sequence: CASRTGSGNTIYF. In nucleotides, the CDR3 is TGCGCCAGCAGAACAGGAAGTGGAAACACCATATATTTT.